These T cell receptor beta chains were read from a single sample in a study of molecular identifiers for immune sequencing clone quantification. TCRdb re-derived calls from the PCR reads in MiXCR, one entry per CDR3 protein. This table holds approximately 320,000 distinct CDR3 sequences, roughly a quarter found once. The sequencing input was naive CD8+ T cells from blood, with Jurkat cell RNA spiked in. The source of these receptors is a human donor in good health. Some libraries in this study had Jurkat cell RNA spiked in. Both conserved end residues are part of each CDR3. The order of the fields is J gene, D gene, clone size, V gene, CDR3 length, CDR3 DNA, CDR3 protein. The D gene is left open where the match is weak. Clone size is shown for a subset of rows, as once, few, many or a class of expanded clone.

>TRBJ2-7|NA|many|TRBV11-2|15
TGTGCCAGCAGCCCGTCAACTCGGGCGGACTACGAGCAGTACTTC
CASSPSTRADYEQYF
>TRBJ2-3|NA|many|TRBV28|14
TGTGCCGTACCCAAGTCGGGTATCCCAGATACGCAGTATTTT
CAVPKSGIPDTQYF
>TRBJ1-1|NA|many|TRBV19|14
TGTGCCAGTAGTGTATCTGTGGCAGGGCCTGAAGCTTTCTTT
CASSVSVAGPEAFF
>TRBJ2-3|NA|NA|TRBV11-2|15
TGTGCCAGCGGCCCTAGTGGGCGATACACAGATACGCAGTATTTT
CASGPSGRYTDTQYF
>TRBJ1-1|TRBD1|few|TRBV4-1|16
TGCGCCAGCAGCCACTTGAGGACAGGGGGTAAAGTTGAAGCTTTCTTT
CASSHLRTGGKVEAFF
>TRBJ2-3|NA|NA|TRBV5-3|17
TGTGCCAGCAGCTTGGGAGTAGGGGGAGCTGACACAGATACGCAGTATTTT
CASSLGVGGADTDTQYF
>TRBJ2-1|TRBD2|NA|TRBV27|15
TGTGCCAGCAGCCCCGGGACTAGCGCCAACAATGAGCAGTTCTTC
CASSPGTSANNEQFF
>TRBJ2-7|NA|few|TRBV7-9|15
TGTGCCAGCAGCCCACGGGACGGGAGCTCCTACGAGCAGTACTTC
CASSPRDGSSYEQYF
>TRBJ2-1|NA|NA|TRBV7-3|16
TGTGCCAGCAGCTCTGGACTAACCAGCTCCTACGATGAGCAGTTCTTC
CASSSGLTSSYDEQFF
>TRBJ2-7|NA|NA|TRBV14|17
TGTGCCAGCAGCCTACCTTACCCCAAATCCTACCCCTACGAGCAGTACTTC
CASSLPYPKSYPYEQYF
>TRBJ1-5|TRBD1|many|TRBV28|14
TGTGCCAGCAGTTTGTGGCAGGGGGCCCAGCCCCAGCATTTT
CASSLWQGAQPQHF
>TRBJ2-5|NA|many|TRBV5-1|16
TGCGCCAGCAGCTTCGGTATGGCAGAAGTACAAGAGACCCAGTACTTC
CASSFGMAEVQETQYF
>TRBJ2-5|NA|many|TRBV12-3/TRBV12-4|16
TGTGCCAGCAGTTTAAGTTCGAAAGCGGTCCAAGAGACCCAGTACTTC
CASSLSSKAVQETQYF
>TRBJ2-5|TRBD2|NA|TRBV7-3|18
TGTGCCAGCAGCTTAAGAGGGGAACTAGCGGGAGGAAAAGAGACCCAGTACTTC
CASSLRGELAGGKETQYF
>TRBJ2-7|NA|few|TRBV28|16
TGTGCCAGCAGTCCTAAAGTAGGGGGATACTCCTACGAGCAGTACTTC
CASSPKVGGYSYEQYF
>TRBJ1-1|NA|NA|TRBV27|15
TGTGCCAGCAGTTTATTGCTGGGGTCGAACACTGAAGCTTTCTTT
CASSLLLGSNTEAFF
>TRBJ1-1|NA|many|TRBV3-1|14
TGTGCCAGCAGCCAAGATCGACGGACCATGGAAGCTTTCTTT
CASSQDRRTMEAFF
>TRBJ2-3|NA|few|TRBV30|12
TGTGCCTGGGAGAAAAGCGCAGATACGCAGTATTTT
CAWEKSADTQYF
>TRBJ1-1|TRBD1|NA|TRBV3-1|16
TGTGGCAGCAGCCAAGGACAGGGTGAACTGAACACTGAAGCTTTCTTT
CGSSQGQGELNTEAFF
>TRBJ1-1|NA|few|TRBV6-1|16
TGTGCCAGCAGTGAAGGTTGGGTCTCTTCGGACACTGAAGCTTTCTTT
CASSEGWVSSDTEAFF
>TRBJ2-3|TRBD2|NA|TRBV9|16
TGTGCCAGCAGCGCCGGACTAGCGGGATTGGCAGATACGCAGTATTTT
CASSAGLAGLADTQYF
>TRBJ2-1|NA|few|TRBV11-2|15
TGTGCCAGCAGCCCCGATAATCCGCTAGGCAATGAGCAGTTCTTC
CASSPDNPLGNEQFF
>TRBJ1-1|TRBD1|NA|TRBV11-1|16
TGTGCCAGCAGCTTCATGGGGCAGGGGGCTCTCACTGAAGCTTTCTTT
CASSFMGQGALTEAFF
>TRBJ2-7|TRBD2|NA|TRBV30|14
TGTGTCTGGAGAATGCGGGGGGTTAGGTACGAGCAGTACTTC
CVWRMRGVRYEQYF
>TRBJ2-3|TRBD2|many|TRBV9|15
TGTGCCAGCAGCGTATTTGCCGGGGGGACAGATACGCAGTATTTT
CASSVFAGGTDTQYF
>TRBJ2-7|TRBD1|NA|TRBV29-1|15
TGCAGCGTTGAAGATCTGGGACAGGGGGTCTTGGAGCAGTACTTC
CSVEDLGQGVLEQYF
>TRBJ2-1|TRBD1|NA|TRBV28|13
TGTGCCAGCGGGACAGGGGCCTACAATGAGCAGTTCTTC
CASGTGAYNEQFF
>TRBJ2-5|NA|NA|TRBV4-1|12
TGCGCCAGCAGCCAATTCCAAGAGACCCAGTACTTC
CASSQFQETQYF
>TRBJ2-5|TRBD2|NA|TRBV7-6|17
TGTGCCAGCAGCTACCAGACTAGCGGGGGACCTCAAGAGACCCAGTACTTC
CASSYQTSGGPQETQYF
>TRBJ2-3|TRBD2|many|TRBV7-9|15
TGTGCCAGCAGCGATCCGGGACTAGCGTCCGATACGCAGTATTTT
CASSDPGLASDTQYF
>TRBJ1-1|NA|many|TRBV29-1|12
TGCAGCGTTGAGGTCGAAAACACTGAAGCTTTCTTT
CSVEVENTEAFF
>TRBJ1-6|TRBD1|few|TRBV12-3/TRBV12-4|15
TGTGCCAGCAGTTTAGGACAGGGAGGTAATTCACCCCTCCACTTT
CASSLGQGGNSPLHF
>TRBJ2-7|TRBD1|few|TRBV27|15
TGTGCCAGCAGTTTTGGGACAGGGGAGATCTACGAGCAGTACTTC
CASSFGTGEIYEQYF
>TRBJ1-5|NA|NA|TRBV5-1|18
TGTGCCAGCAGTACTCCGGGGGACAAAAACCAATACAATCAGCTCCAGCATTTT
CASSTPGDKNQYNQLQHF
>TRBJ2-1|NA|few|TRBV4-3|16
TGCGCCAGCAGCCAGGACTACCGGAGCTCCTACAATGAGCAGTTCTTC
CASSQDYRSSYNEQFF
>TRBJ1-5|NA|many|TRBV12-3/TRBV12-4|16
TGTGCCAGCAGTTTGACAGGTTTGGCGAGCAATCAGCCCCAGCATTTT
CASSLTGLASNQPQHF
>TRBJ2-3|NA|few|TRBV27|11
TGTGCCGGCAGGGGGGGGGATACGCAGTATTTT
CAGRGGDTQYF
>TRBJ2-3|NA|NA|TRBV27|15
TGTGCCAGCAGTTTAGGGGTAAGGGCCGGTGATACGCAGTATTTT
CASSLGVRAGDTQYF
>TRBJ1-1|TRBD1|NA|TRBV7-6|13
TGTGCCCGCTCGGGACAGGGAAACACTGAAGCTTTCTTT
CARSGQGNTEAFF
>TRBJ2-3|TRBD1|NA|TRBV5-6|18
TGTGCCAGCAGCTTGAAGGTGTCAGGGGGCGGTTTGACAGATACGCAGTATTTT
CASSLKVSGGGLTDTQYF
>TRBJ2-6|TRBD2|few|TRBV2|18
TGTGCCAGCAGTGAGATTGGCGGGGGGAGCTCTGGGGCCAACGTCCTGACTTTC
CASSEIGGGSSGANVLTF
>TRBJ2-6|TRBD1|many|TRBV20-1|16
TGCAGTGCTCCCAGGACAGGGAGCTCTGGGGCCAACGTCCTGACTTTC
CSAPRTGSSGANVLTF
>TRBJ2-7|NA|many|TRBV7-6|15
TGTGCCAGCTCCCCGGAGGGTAGCGGTGCCTACGAGCAGTACTTC
CASSPEGSGAYEQYF
>TRBJ2-3|TRBD2|few|TRBV2|13
TGTGCCAGCATGGGCGGGAGAAGAGATACGCAGTATTTT
CASMGGRRDTQYF
>TRBJ2-1|NA|NA|TRBV6-2/TRBV6-3|15
TGTGCCAGCAGTTCTCCCTGGCGGACTGACAATGAGCAGTTCTTC
CASSSPWRTDNEQFF
>TRBJ2-7|NA|few|TRBV2|14
TGTGCCAGCAGGAGGGCAGGGGTATACGACGAGCAGTACTTC
CASRRAGVYDEQYF
>TRBJ2-3|NA|NA|TRBV7-3|15
TGTGCCAACAGCTCAGGGCTAAGTGATACAGATACGCAGTATTTT
CANSSGLSDTDTQYF
>TRBJ1-4|NA|many|TRBV5-1|16
TGCGCCAGCAGCTTGATGGGCCCCAAGGCTGATGAAAAACTGTTTTTT
CASSLMGPKADEKLFF
>TRBJ2-3|NA|many|TRBV6-6|14
TGTGCCAGCATCGCGGGACTGCGGCCAGATACGCAGTATTTT
CASIAGLRPDTQYF
>TRBJ1-2|NA|many|TRBV29-1|14
TGCAGCGTCTGGAAACATGGGGAAAGCTATGGCTACACCTTC
CSVWKHGESYGYTF
>TRBJ2-1|NA|many|TRBV29-1|16
TGCAGCGTTGCGACTGTCCGGGATCTTGCTCTCAATGAGCAGTTCTTC
CSVATVRDLALNEQFF
>TRBJ2-1|NA|NA|TRBV7-2|12
TGTGCCAGCAGCTTAGGAGCCAATGAGCAGCACTTC
CASSLGANEQHF
>TRBJ1-1|NA|once|TRBV27|13
TGTGCCAGCAGTTTAAGGGCCGCGGTTGAAGCTTTCTTT
CASSLRAAVEAFF
>TRBJ1-2|NA|many|TRBV6-2/TRBV6-3|14
TGTGCCAGCAGTTACGGAGGCCTCTTCTATGGCTACACCTTC
CASSYGGLFYGYTF